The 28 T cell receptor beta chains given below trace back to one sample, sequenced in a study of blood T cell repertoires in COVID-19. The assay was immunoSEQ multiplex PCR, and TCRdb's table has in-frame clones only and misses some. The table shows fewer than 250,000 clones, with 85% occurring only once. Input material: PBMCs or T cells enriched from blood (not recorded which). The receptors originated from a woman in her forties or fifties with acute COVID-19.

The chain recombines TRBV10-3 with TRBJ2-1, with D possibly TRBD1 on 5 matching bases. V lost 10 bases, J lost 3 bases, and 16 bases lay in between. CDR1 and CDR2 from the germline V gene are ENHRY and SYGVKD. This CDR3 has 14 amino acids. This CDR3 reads CATRLEGDYNEQFF. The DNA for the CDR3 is TGTGCCACCCGATTAGAAGGGGACTACAATGAGCAGTTCTTC.

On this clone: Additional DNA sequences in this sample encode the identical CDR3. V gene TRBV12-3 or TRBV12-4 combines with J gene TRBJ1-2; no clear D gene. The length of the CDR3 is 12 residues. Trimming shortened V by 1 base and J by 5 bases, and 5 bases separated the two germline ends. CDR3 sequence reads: CASSLGAYGYTF. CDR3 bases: TGTGCCAGCAGTTTAGGGGCATATGGCTACACCTTC.

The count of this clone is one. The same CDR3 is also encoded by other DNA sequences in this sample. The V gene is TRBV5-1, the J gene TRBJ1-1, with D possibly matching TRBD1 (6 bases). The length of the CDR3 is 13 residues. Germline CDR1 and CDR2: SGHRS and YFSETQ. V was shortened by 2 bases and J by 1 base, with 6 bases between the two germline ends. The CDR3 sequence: CASSLGGNTEAFF. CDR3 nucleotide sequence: TGCGCCAGCAGCTTAGGGGGGAACACTGAAGCTTTCTTT.

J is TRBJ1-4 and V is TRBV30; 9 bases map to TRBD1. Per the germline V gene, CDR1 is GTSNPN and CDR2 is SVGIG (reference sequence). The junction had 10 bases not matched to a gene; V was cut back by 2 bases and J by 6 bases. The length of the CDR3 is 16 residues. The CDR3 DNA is TGTGCCTGGAGTCCTTTACTACAGGGGGCGGATGAAAAACTGTTTTTT. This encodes CAWSPLLQGADEKLFF.

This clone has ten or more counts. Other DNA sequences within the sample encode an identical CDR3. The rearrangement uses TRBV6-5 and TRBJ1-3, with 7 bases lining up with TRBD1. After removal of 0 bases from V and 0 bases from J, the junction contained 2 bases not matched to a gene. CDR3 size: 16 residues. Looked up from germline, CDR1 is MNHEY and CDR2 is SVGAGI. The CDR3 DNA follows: TGTGCCAGCAGTTACTCTACAGGGGTCTCTGGAAACACCATATATTTT. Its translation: CASSYSTGVSGNTIYF.

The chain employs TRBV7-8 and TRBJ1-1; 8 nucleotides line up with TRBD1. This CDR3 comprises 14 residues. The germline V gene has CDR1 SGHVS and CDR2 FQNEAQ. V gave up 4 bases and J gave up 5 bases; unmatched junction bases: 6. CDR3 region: CASSSRQGRTEAFF. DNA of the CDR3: TGTGCCAGCAGCTCACGACAGGGGAGGACTGAAGCTTTCTTT.

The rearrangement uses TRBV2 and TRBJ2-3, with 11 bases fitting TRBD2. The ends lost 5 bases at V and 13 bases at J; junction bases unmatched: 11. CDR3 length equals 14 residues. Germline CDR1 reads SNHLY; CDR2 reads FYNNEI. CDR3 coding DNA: TGTGCCAGCAGTAGACTAGCGGGGAATTCAGAAAAGTATTTT. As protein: CASSRLAGNSEKYF. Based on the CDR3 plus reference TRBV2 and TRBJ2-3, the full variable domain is EPEVTQTPSHQVTQMGQEVILRCVPISNHLYFYWYRQILGQKVEFLVSFYNNEISEKSEIFDDQFSVERPDGSNFTLKIRSTKLEDSAMYFCASSRLAGNSEKYFGPGTRLTVL.

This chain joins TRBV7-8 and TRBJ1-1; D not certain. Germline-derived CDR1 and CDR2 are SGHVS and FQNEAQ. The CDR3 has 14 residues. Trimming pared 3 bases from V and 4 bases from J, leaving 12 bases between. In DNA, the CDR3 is TGTGCCAGCAGCTTGCCCGGGGAAGTCACTGAAGCTTTCTTT. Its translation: CASSLPGEVTEAFF.

The chain's CDR3 is CSVSSIAGGFPYEQYF. The CDR3 nucleotides are TGCAGCGTTAGTAGTATAGCGGGGGGCTTCCCCTACGAGCAGTACTTC. The rearrangement joins TRBV29-1 to TRBJ2-7; 10 nucleotides match TRBD2. This CDR3 comprises 16 residues. Germline V lookup: CDR1 SQVTM, CDR2 ANQGSEA. The V and J ends lost 5 bases and 2 bases, in that order; junction bases with no gene match: 12.

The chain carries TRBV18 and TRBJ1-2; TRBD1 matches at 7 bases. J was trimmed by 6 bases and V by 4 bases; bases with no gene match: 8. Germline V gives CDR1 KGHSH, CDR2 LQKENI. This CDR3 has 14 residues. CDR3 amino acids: CASSRGTEGNGYTF. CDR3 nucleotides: TGTGCCAGCTCACGCGGGACAGAAGGGAATGGCTACACCTTC.

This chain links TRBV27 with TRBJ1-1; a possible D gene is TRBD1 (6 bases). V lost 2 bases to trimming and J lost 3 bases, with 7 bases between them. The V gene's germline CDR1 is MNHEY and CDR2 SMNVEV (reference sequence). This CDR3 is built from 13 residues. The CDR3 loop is CASSLPGDTEAFF. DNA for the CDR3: TGTGCCAGCAGTTTACCAGGGGACACTGAAGCTTTCTTT.

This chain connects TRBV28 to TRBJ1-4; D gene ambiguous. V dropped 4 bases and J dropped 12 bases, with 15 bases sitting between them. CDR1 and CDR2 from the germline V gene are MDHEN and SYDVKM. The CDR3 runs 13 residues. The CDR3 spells CASSSYSVGELFF. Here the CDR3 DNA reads TGTGCCAGCAGTTCTTACTCAGTGGGCGAACTGTTTTTT.

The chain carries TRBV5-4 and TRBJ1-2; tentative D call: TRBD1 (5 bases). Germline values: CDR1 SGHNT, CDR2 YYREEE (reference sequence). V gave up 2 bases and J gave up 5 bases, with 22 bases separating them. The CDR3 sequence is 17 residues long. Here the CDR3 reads CASSFVLGAGRKYGYTF. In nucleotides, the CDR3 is TGTGCCAGCAGCTTCGTTCTTGGGGCGGGACGGAAATATGGCTACACCTTC.

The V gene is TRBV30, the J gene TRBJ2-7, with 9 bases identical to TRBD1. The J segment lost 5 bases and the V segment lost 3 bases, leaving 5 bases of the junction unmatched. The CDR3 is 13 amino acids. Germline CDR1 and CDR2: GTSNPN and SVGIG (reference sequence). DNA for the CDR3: TGTGCCTGGAGGACAGGGGGTAGGGACGAGCAGTACTTC. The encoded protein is CAWRTGGRDEQYF.

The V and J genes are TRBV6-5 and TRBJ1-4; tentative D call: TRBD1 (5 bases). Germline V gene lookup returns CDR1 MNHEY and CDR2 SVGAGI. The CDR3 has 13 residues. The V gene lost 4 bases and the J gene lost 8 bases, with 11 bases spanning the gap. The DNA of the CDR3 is TGTGCCAGCAGTTGGGGGGAAGGGGAAAAACTGTTTTTT. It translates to CASSWGEGEKLFF.

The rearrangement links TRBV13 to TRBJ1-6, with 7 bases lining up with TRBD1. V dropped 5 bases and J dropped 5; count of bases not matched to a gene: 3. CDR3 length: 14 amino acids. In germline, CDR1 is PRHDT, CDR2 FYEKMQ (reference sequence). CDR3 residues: CASSPRGNNSPLHF. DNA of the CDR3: TGTGCCAGCAGCCCCAGGGGGAATAATTCACCCCTCCACTTT.

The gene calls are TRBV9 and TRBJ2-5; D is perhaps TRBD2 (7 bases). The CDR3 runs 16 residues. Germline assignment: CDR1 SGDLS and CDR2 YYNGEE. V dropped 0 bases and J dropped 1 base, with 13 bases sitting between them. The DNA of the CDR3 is TGTGCCAGCAGCGTAGTGGGGGCGGGGGCCCAAGAGACCCAGTACTTC. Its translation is CASSVVGAGAQETQYF.

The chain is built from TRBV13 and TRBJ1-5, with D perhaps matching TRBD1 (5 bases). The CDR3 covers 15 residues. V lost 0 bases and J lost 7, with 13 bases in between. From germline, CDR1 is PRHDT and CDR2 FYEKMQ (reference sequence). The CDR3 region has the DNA TGTGCCAGCAGCTTAGGCCGGGTTTCAGGGCAGCCCCAGCATTTT. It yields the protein CASSLGRVSGQPQHF.

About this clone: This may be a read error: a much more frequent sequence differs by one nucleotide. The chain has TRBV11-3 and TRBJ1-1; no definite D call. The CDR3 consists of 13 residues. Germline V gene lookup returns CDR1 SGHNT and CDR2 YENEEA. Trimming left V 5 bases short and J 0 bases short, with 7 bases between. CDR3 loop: CASSENMNTEAFF. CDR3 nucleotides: TGTGCCAGCAGCGAAAACATGAACACTGAAGCTTTCTTT.

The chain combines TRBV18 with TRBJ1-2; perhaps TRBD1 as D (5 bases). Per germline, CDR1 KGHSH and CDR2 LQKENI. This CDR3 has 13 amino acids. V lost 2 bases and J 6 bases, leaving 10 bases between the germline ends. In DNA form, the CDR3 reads TGTGCCAGCTCACCAGCAGGGTTGGATGGCTACACCTTC. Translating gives CASSPAGLDGYTF.

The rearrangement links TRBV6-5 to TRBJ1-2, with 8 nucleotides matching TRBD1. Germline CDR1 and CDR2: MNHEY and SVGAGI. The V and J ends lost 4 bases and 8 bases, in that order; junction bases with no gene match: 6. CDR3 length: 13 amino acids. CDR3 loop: CASSLTGVGGYTF. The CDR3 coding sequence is TGTGCCAGCAGTTTGACAGGGGTAGGAGGCTACACCTTC.

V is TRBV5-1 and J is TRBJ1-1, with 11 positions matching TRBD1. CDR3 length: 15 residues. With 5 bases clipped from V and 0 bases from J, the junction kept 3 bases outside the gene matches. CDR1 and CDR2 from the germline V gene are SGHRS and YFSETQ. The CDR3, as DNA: TGCGCCAGCAGAGGGACAGGGGGTATGAACACTGAAGCTTTCTTT. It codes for CASRGTGGMNTEAFF.

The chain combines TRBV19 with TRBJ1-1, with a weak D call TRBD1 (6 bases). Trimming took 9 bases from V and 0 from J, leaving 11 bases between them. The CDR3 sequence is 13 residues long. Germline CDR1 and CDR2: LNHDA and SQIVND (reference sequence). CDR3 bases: TGTGCCAGCAGGGACATCATGAACACTGAAGCTTTCTTT. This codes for CASRDIMNTEAFF.

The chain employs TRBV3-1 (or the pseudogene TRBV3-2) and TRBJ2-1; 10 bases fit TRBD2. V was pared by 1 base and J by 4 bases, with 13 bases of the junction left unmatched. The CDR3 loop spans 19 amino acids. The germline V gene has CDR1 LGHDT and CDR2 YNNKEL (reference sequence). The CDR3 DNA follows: TGTGCCAGCAGCCAAGCTTCGGTAAGCGGGGGGGCTAAGTACAATGAGCAGTTCTTC. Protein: CASSQASVSGGAKYNEQFF.

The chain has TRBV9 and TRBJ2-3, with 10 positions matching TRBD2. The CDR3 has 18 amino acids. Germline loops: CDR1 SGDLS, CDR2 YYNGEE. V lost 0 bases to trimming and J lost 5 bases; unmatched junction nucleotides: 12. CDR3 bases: TGTGCCAGCAGCGTAGCGAGTTTGGGACTAGCGTCCGGAGATACGCAGTATTTT. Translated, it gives CASSVASLGLASGDTQYF.

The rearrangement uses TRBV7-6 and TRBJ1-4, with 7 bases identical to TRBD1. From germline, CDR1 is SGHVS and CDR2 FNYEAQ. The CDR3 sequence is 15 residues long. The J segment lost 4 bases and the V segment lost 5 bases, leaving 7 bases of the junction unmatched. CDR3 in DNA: TGTGCCAGCAGCGGGGACAGTACCGGTAATGAAAAACTGTTTTTT. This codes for CASSGDSTGNEKLFF.

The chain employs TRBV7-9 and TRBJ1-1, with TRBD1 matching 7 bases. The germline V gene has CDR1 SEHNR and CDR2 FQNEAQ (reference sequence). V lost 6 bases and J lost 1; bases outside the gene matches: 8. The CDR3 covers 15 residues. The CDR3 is CASRATTGANTEAFF. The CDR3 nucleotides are TGTGCCAGCAGGGCAACCACAGGGGCGAACACTGAAGCTTTCTTT.

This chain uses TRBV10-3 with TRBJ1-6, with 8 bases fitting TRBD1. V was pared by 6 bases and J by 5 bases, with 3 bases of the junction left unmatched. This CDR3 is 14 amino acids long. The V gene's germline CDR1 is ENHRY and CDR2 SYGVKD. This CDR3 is CAIRPGQDNSPLHF. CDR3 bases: TGTGCCATCAGGCCGGGACAGGATAATTCACCCCTCCACTTT.